These 28 T cell receptor beta chains were all obtained from the same sample, sequenced in a study of blood T cell repertoires in COVID-19 (TCRdb year 2020). The protocol used for the library was the immunoSEQ multiplex PCR assay. Here the immuneACCESS table is served through TCRdb, limited to in-frame sequences with V and J called. Missing clones are a known gap in these copies; in checked studies unresolved V genes cover under half, and the rest lacks a known reason. The sample includes hundreds of thousands of clones, with roughly 88% observed a single time. Clones ranked in the top ten supply about 5.9% of the sample. Sequenced material: peripheral blood. Every receptor here comes from a woman aged 30 to 39 with COVID-19, enrolled during active disease.

In its sample, this clone was seen a few times. The chain links TRBV3-1 (or the pseudogene TRBV3-2) to TRBJ2-3; TRBD2 aligns across 12 bases. Trimming cost V 4 bases and J 3 bases; bases outside gene matches: 5. From germline, CDR1 is LGHDT and CDR2 YNNKEL (reference sequence). The CDR3 runs 16 residues. The CDR3 DNA reads TGTGCCAGCAGCCTTCGGACTAGCGGGGCTACAGATACGCAGTATTTT. Residues: CASSLRTSGATDTQYF.

The chain couples TRBV7-2 to TRBJ1-2; 8 bases fit TRBD1. Per germline, CDR1 SGHTA and CDR2 FQGNSA. With 4 bases clipped from V and 4 bases from J, the junction kept 11 bases outside the gene matches. This CDR3 has 16 amino acids. In nucleotides, the CDR3 is TGTGCCAGCAGCTCGATGGGACAGGCGACCGTCTATGGCTACACCTTC. Its protein product is CASSSMGQATVYGYTF.

This clone was detected only once. V usage is TRBV4-3 and J usage is TRBJ2-5, with 7 bases fitting TRBD1. V lost 1 base, J lost 4 bases, and 3 bases stayed unmatched. The CDR3 sequence is 14 residues long. From germline, CDR1 is LGHNA and CDR2 YSLEER. The CDR3: CASSQVTGAETQYF. The CDR3, as DNA: TGCGCCAGCAGCCAAGTAACAGGGGCAGAGACCCAGTACTTC.

The chain combines TRBV5-4 with TRBJ2-1; D not certain. V lost 1 base and J lost 2, with 13 bases in between. Germline V gene data show CDR1 as SGHNT and CDR2 as YYREEE (reference sequence). The CDR3 has 16 residues. The CDR3 is CASSLRRLTTYNEQFF. In nucleotides, the CDR3 is TGTGCCAGCAGCTTGCGCAGACTTACGACCTACAATGAGCAGTTCTTC. Supplemented by reference TRBV5-4 and TRBJ2-1, the full variable domain reads ETGVTQSPTHLIKTRGQQVTLRCSSQSGHNTVSWYQQALGQGPQFIFQYYREEENGRGNFPPRFSGLQFPNYSSELNVNALELDDSALYLCASSLRRLTTYNEQFFGPGTRLTVL.

This clone was counted once. This chain uses TRBV9 with TRBJ2-3, with D perhaps matching TRBD1 (6 bases). Germline CDR1 SGDLS, CDR2 YYNGEE. Trimming removed 4 bases at V and 0 bases at J, with 9 bases between. This CDR3 comprises 14 residues. The CDR3 reads CASSQGYSTDTQYF. The CDR3 nucleotides read TGTGCCAGCAGCCAGGGGTACAGCACAGATACGCAGTATTTT.

There are a few counts of this clone. This chain links TRBV5-1 with TRBJ1-6, with 10 bases matching TRBD1. Trimming cost V 4 bases and J 6 bases; bases outside gene matches: 4. The CDR3 has 15 residues. Looked up from germline, CDR1 is SGHRS and CDR2 is YFSETQ. CDR3 sequence (DNA): TGCGCCAGCAGCGACTGGACAGGGGGTAATTCACCCCTCCACTTT. Translated: CASSDWTGGNSPLHF.

The chain links TRBV18 to TRBJ2-1; D ambiguous. Trimming pared 6 bases from V and 7 bases from J, leaving 10 bases between. The CDR3 loop spans 12 amino acids. Germline V gene sequence: CDR1 KGHSH, CDR2 LQKENI. The CDR3 sequence: CASSRPPNEQFF. For the CDR3, the DNA is TGTGCCAGCTCCAGGCCACCTAATGAGCAGTTCTTC.

The chain joins TRBV3-1 (or the pseudogene TRBV3-2) to TRBJ2-2; TRBD2 matches at 7 bases. This CDR3 region has 13 residues. CDR1 and CDR2 (germline): LGHDT, YNNKEL (reference sequence). Trimming removed 2 bases from V and 7 bases from J; junction bases left unmatched: 1. The CDR3 loop is CASSQSGGGELFF. The CDR3 coding sequence is TGTGCCAGCAGCCAATCGGGGGGCGGGGAGCTGTTTTTT.

V is TRBV23-1 and J is TRBJ2-4; 12 bases match TRBD1. TRBV23-1 is an open reading frame, and its role is uncertain. This CDR3 contains 16 residues. The ends lost 7 bases at V and 6 bases at J; junction bases unmatched: 10. CDR3 DNA sequence: TGCGCCAGCACAAATCAACCGGGACAGGGGGCAAACATTCAGTACTTC. Translation: CASTNQPGQGANIQYF.

In nucleotides, the CDR3 is TGCGCCAGCAGCCGACTACTTGGACTAGCCAGGGGCTACGAGCAGTACTTC. Residues: CASSRLLGLARGYEQYF. This rearrangement joins TRBV4-1 to TRBJ2-7, with 8 bases fitting TRBD2. J lost 3 bases, V lost 4 bases, and 14 bases had no gene match. The CDR3 extends over 17 amino acids. Germline-derived CDR1 and CDR2 are MGHRA and YSYEKL.

The chain employs TRBV11-2 and TRBJ1-1, with a possible D match to TRBD1 (6 bases). Per germline, CDR1 SGHAT and CDR2 FQNNGV. V shed 5 bases and J shed 1 base, with 8 bases lying between them. The CDR3 is 13 amino acids. CDR3 amino acids: CASSVGQNTEAFF. CDR3 sequence (DNA): TGTGCCAGCAGCGTGGGACAGAACACTGAAGCTTTCTTT.

The chain carries TRBV3-1 (or the pseudogene TRBV3-2) and TRBJ1-3; possibly TRBD1 for D (5 bases). The length of the CDR3 is 16 residues. With 1 base removed from V and 4 bases from J, the gap between germline ends came to 14 bases. Per germline, CDR1 LGHDT and CDR2 YNNKEL (reference sequence). The CDR3 DNA sequence: TGTGCCAGCAGCCAAGGAACTCAGGGTTTGGGAAACACCATATATTTT. As protein: CASSQGTQGLGNTIYF.

The chain uses TRBV15 and TRBJ1-5; no clear D. Trimming took 3 bases from V and 0 from J, leaving 9 bases between them. Germline V gene sequence: CDR1 LNHNV, CDR2 YYDKDF (reference sequence). The CDR3 is 15 residues long. Written as DNA, the CDR3 is TGTGCCACCAGCAGGAGCACCTATAGCAATCAGCCCCAGCATTTT. Protein product: CATSRSTYSNQPQHF.

The chain employs TRBV6-6 and TRBJ2-7, with D possibly matching TRBD2 (6 bases). V gave up 2 bases and J gave up 6 bases, with 11 bases separating them. This CDR3 is built from 13 residues. Germline V CDR1 and CDR2: MNHNY, SVGAGI (reference sequence). The CDR3 is CASSYPGVTEQYV. CDR3 DNA: TGTGCCAGCAGTTACCCGGGGGTAACCGAGCAGTACGTC.

The V gene is TRBV7-8, the J gene TRBJ2-1; 9 positions agree with TRBD2. The CDR3 spans 15 residues. CDR1 is SGHVS, CDR2 FQNEAQ, per germline. Trimming at V came to 0 bases and at J to 7 bases, leaving 4 bases not matched to a gene. The CDR3 nucleotides are TGTGCCAGCAGCTTAGCAGCGGGAGGTTGGAATGAGCAGTTCTTC. This translates into CASSLAAGGWNEQFF. The whole variable domain, remainder taken from reference TRBV7-8 and TRBJ2-1, is GAGVSQSPRYKVAKRGQDVALRCDPISGHVSLFWYQQALGQGPEFLTYFQNEAQLDKSGLPSDRFFAERPEGSVSTLKIQRTQQEDSAVYLCASSLAAGGWNEQFFGPGTRLTVL.

The chain joins TRBV6-5 to TRBJ1-1; no clear D. Germline V gene lookup returns CDR1 MNHEY and CDR2 SVGAGI. Trimming pared 1 base from V and 5 bases from J, leaving 8 bases between. The CDR3 runs to 13 residues. The CDR3 DNA follows: TGTGCCAGCAGTTACTTTTTGGAGACTGAAGCTTTCTTT. Residues: CASSYFLETEAFF.

The genes are TRBV2 and TRBJ1-5; D possibly corresponds to TRBD1 (6 bases). Trimming shortened V by 3 bases and J by 7 bases, and 16 bases separated the two germline ends. The CDR3 consists of 15 residues. Per the germline V gene, CDR1 is SNHLY and CDR2 is FYNNEI. This CDR3 is CASSDWGRQVQPQHF. CDR3 nucleotides: TGTGCCAGCAGTGATTGGGGTAGACAGGTCCAGCCCCAGCATTTT.

CDR3 loop: CASRIAGAAYNEQFF. The CDR3 DNA is TGTGCCAGCAGAATAGCGGGGGCCGCCTACAATGAGCAGTTCTTC. The J gene is TRBJ2-1, the V gene TRBV28; 9 nucleotides align to TRBD2. The germline V gene encodes CDR1 MDHEN and CDR2 SYDVKM. This CDR3 has 15 residues. The ends lost 6 bases at V and 2 bases at J; junction bases unmatched: 5.

The chain uses TRBV29-1 and TRBJ2-5; 9 bases fit TRBD1. V was clipped by 6 bases and J by 6 bases; unmatched bases: 8. CDR3 length equals 13 residues. In germline, CDR1 is SQVTM, CDR2 ANQGSEA. The DNA for the CDR3 is TGCAGCGTCCGGCGGGACAGGGTAAAGACCCAGTACTTC. Translating gives CSVRRDRVKTQYF.

The chain uses TRBV12-5 and TRBJ2-1, with TRBD2 identical over 7 bases. Germline assignment: CDR1 LGHNT and CDR2 FRNRAP. After removal of 2 bases from V and 0 bases from J, the junction contained 1 base not matched to a gene. CDR3 length: 15 amino acids. The CDR3 here is CASGLKRGSYNEQFF. The CDR3 bases are TGTGCTAGTGGTTTGAAGCGGGGCTCCTACAATGAGCAGTTCTTC.

The rearrangement uses TRBV10-2 and TRBJ2-1, with TRBD1 as a possible D gene (6 bases). Germline assignment: CDR1 WSHSY and CDR2 SAAADI. V gave up 3 bases and J gave up 8 bases, with 20 bases separating them. This CDR3 has 16 amino acids. In DNA, the CDR3 is TGCGCCAGCAGTGAAGGCAGGGGAGAGTCATGGGATGAGCAGTTCTTC. Amino acid sequence: CASSEGRGESWDEQFF.

V and J are TRBV19 and TRBJ1-2; 12 bases align to TRBD1. CDR1 is LNHDA, CDR2 SQIVND, per germline (reference sequence). V lost 10 bases, J lost 3 bases, and 12 bases stayed unmatched. The CDR3 has 16 residues. The CDR3 bases are TGTGCCACCGATCGGGGACAGGGGGCGTCCTACTATGGCTACACCTTC. Its translation is CATDRGQGASYYGYTF.

The rearrangement links TRBV27 to TRBJ1-1; D perhaps matches TRBD1 (5 bases). CDR3 length: 15 amino acids. Per the germline V gene, CDR1 is MNHEY and CDR2 is SMNVEV (reference sequence). V shed 2 bases and J shed 1 base, with 11 bases lying between them. The CDR3 bases are TGTGCCAGCAGTTTACGGGGCGGGGGGAACACTGAAGCTTTCTTT. It encodes CASSLRGGGNTEAFF.

Regarding this clone: Sequence at one end of the junction differs from germline and may be a read error. CDR3 DNA sequence: TGTGCTAGCAGTGGTACAGGGTTGGACACCGGGGAGCTGTTTTTT. This sequence encodes CASSGTGLDTGELFF. The V and J genes are TRBV7-7 and TRBJ2-2, with D possibly being TRBD1 (6 bases). From germline, CDR1 is SSHAT and CDR2 FNYEAQ (reference sequence). There are 15 residues in the CDR3. The whole variable domain, remainder taken from reference TRBV7-7 and TRBJ2-2, is GAGVSQSPRYKVTKRGQDVTLRCDPISSHATLYWYQQALGQGPEFLTYFNYEAQPDKSGLPSDRFSAERPEGSISTLTIQRTEQRDSAMYRCASSGTGLDTGELFFGEGSRLTVL.

This chain joins TRBV27 and TRBJ2-3; 7 bases map to TRBD1. The length of the CDR3 is 15 residues. Germline CDR1 and CDR2: MNHEY and SMNVEV (reference sequence). Trimming took 5 bases from V and 2 from J; bases not matched to a gene: 7. This CDR3 reads CASSPRDRLTDTQYF. CDR3 DNA: TGTGCCAGCAGTCCCCGGGACAGACTCACAGATACGCAGTATTTT.

V is TRBV1 and J is TRBJ2-7; the table's D call, TRBD2, has no DNA check behind it. TRBV1 is flagged as a pseudogene. This CDR3 is 19 amino acids long. CDR3: CTSSPLREDPERVSYEQYV. CDR3 DNA sequence: TGCACCAGCAGCCCCCTCAGGGAGGATCCGGAGAGGGTCTCCTACGAGCAGTACGTC.

This sequence joins TRBV15 and TRBJ1-5, with D tentatively TRBD1 (6 bases). This CDR3 spans 17 amino acids. Germline CDR1 LNHNV, CDR2 YYDKDF (reference sequence). Trimming stripped 1 base from V and 3 bases from J, with 16 bases between. The CDR3 sequence is CATSRGLQGIPNQPQHF. DNA of the CDR3: TGTGCCACCAGCAGAGGCCTACAGGGAATCCCCAATCAGCCCCAGCATTTT.

The J gene is TRBJ2-1, the V gene TRBV4-1, with TRBD2 as a possible D gene (6 bases). The CDR3 consists of 15 residues. Germline assignment: CDR1 MGHRA and CDR2 YSYEKL. Trimming cost V 4 bases and J 8 bases, with 18 bases left between them. The CDR3 spells CASSLRETGEDEQFF. The CDR3 region has the DNA TGCGCCAGCAGCCTTCGGGAAACGGGGGAGGATGAGCAGTTCTTC.